This T cell receptor beta chain was identified in a study of blood T cell repertoires in COVID-19. Whole-study context: Acute and convalescent COVID-19 samples came from the United States, Italy and Spain.

This CDR3 comprises 16 residues. V trimming: 8 bases; J trimming: 2 bases; junction bases outside the gene matches: 9. Germline values: CDR1 SNHLY, CDR2 FYNNEI. Method: immunoSEQ multiplex PCR; TCRdb's copy keeps in-frame clones and lacks some. The table includes roughly 340,000 clones, about 90% detected once. The count of this clone is one. The chain recombines TRBV2 with TRBJ2-2; the match to TRBD2 covers 9 bases. The receptor comes from a woman between 18 and 29 years old who had recovered from COVID-19. Sequencing was carried out using peripheral blood. CDR3 DNA: TGTGCCAGCGATCCCCGAGCGGGAGGAAACACCGGGGAGCTGTTTTTT. Residues: CASDPRAGGNTGELFF.